The TCR beta chain described here comes from a study of T cell repertoires in cytomegalovirus infection. Trimming removed 1 base at V and 10 bases at J, with 12 bases between. CDR3 length: 13 amino acids. Germline CDR1 and CDR2: SGDLS and YYNGEE. On this clonotype: Its antigen is currently unknown.

MiXCR, applied by TCRdb to the reads, yields one record per CDR3 protein. The table has around 300,000 distinct CDR3 sequences, roughly 25% seen once. Broader study findings: Totalled public TCR beta family frequency picked out people who carried CMV plus the relevant HLA.

The sample consisted of cultured PBMCs, taken from culture after CMV antigen stimulation. The source of this sequence is a human donor in good health (CMV status not recorded). Some clones in this sample may be carry-over from other donors' samples. The chain combines TRBV9 with TRBJ2-1; D is unclear. CDR3 protein: CASSVYDPSEQFF. CDR3 in DNA: TGTGCCAGCAGCGTATACGACCCCTCAGAGCAGTTCTTC.